The clone carrying this T cell receptor (beta chain) was counted only a few times. The data were taken from a study of human T cells and chemical hapten exposure. Germline V gene sequence: CDR1 MNHNS, CDR2 SASEGT. V shed 6 bases and J 7 bases; nucleotides not matched to a gene: 9. This CDR3 contains 15 residues. Specified time point: pre-sensitization, week 0. Specified treatment: therapeutic diphenylcyclopropenone sensitization with weekly scalp DPC. As processed by the authors: Individual samples carried between roughly 23,224 and 700,000 TCRs, with around 96,000 as the median. TCRdb independently ran MiXCR on the RACE reads; one entry per CDR3 protein. For this entry, the V and J calls and clone size follow TCRdb and not the study's own pipeline. The sample lists 85,000 to 100,000 distinct CDR3 sequences, about a tenth seen once, with about 3.1% in the top ten.

The V call is TRBV6-1, the J call TRBJ1-5, with 10 bases matching TRBD1. This sample comprised whole blood, obtained in connection with sensitization to the hapten diphenylcyclopropenone (DPC). This receptor was identified in an older woman with alopecia areata. Some clones in this sample may be carry-over from other donors' samples. The CDR3 is CASRADRGRGQPQHF. The CDR3 coding sequence is TGTGCCAGCAGGGCTGACAGGGGGCGCGGGCAGCCCCAGCATTTT.